Below are 22 T cell receptor beta chains sequenced from a single sample in a study of cytomegalovirus exposure and HLA in healthy donors. This PCR relied on a set of 60 Vbeta primers and 13 Jbeta primers. The assay was immunoSEQ multiplex PCR, and TCRdb's table has in-frame clones only and misses some. The repertoire includes around 200,000 clones, over 70% of them detected once, and about 3.4% sits in the top ten. Specimen: PBMCs. Source of these receptors: a female donor in good health and CMV-seronegative.

The V and J genes are TRBV19 and TRBJ1-2, with TRBD1 identical over 9 bases. CDR1 is LNHDA and CDR2 is SQIVND in the germline V gene (reference sequence). This CDR3 region has 17 residues. The trim removed 3 bases at V and 2 bases at J, leaving 10 bases unmatched. CDR3 nucleotide sequence: TGTGCCAGTAGTATCCAAAAACAGGGGGCAAGGAACTATGGCTACACCTTC. This encodes CASSIQKQGARNYGYTF.

This clone was counted only a few times. The chain links TRBV7-2 to TRBJ1-3; perhaps TRBD1 as D (5 bases). This CDR3 region has 15 residues. Per the germline V gene, CDR1 is SGHTA and CDR2 is FQGNSA. With 1 base removed from V and 3 bases from J, the gap between germline ends came to 10 bases. This CDR3 reads CASSLGGRSGNTIYF. Written as DNA, the CDR3 is TGTGCCAGCAGCTTAGGGGGGAGGAGTGGAAACACCATATATTTT. Variable domain in full (rest from reference TRBV7-2 and TRBJ1-3): GAGVSQSPSNKVTEKGKDVELRCDPISGHTALYWYRQSLGQGLEFLIYFQGNSAPDKSGLPSDRFSAERTGGSVSTLTIQRTQQEDSAVYLCASSLGGRSGNTIYFGEGSWLTVV.

V is TRBV7-2 and J is TRBJ1-1; D possibly corresponds to TRBD1 (5 bases). CDR3 length: 12 amino acids. Germline V gene sequence: CDR1 SGHTA, CDR2 FQGNSA. V shed 5 bases and J shed 10 bases, with 14 bases lying between them. The CDR3 nucleotides read TGTGCCAGCAGCCCCGATCAAAGGGGAGCTTTCTTT. Its translation: CASSPDQRGAFF.

V gene TRBV6-5 combines with J gene TRBJ1-1; a possible D gene is TRBD1 (6 bases). The CDR3 is made up of 15 amino acids. V was shortened by 1 base and J by 1 base, with 10 bases between the two germline ends. Germline assignment: CDR1 MNHEY and CDR2 SVGAGI. DNA for the CDR3: TGTGCCAGCAGTTACTATCGGGGGGCGAACACTGAAGCTTTCTTT. Translating it yields CASSYYRGANTEAFF.

The rearrangement uses TRBV5-1 and TRBJ2-7, with 10 bases identical to TRBD2. The germline CDR1 and CDR2 sequences are SGHRS and YFSETQ. V dropped 4 bases and J dropped 5; count of bases not matched to a gene: 9. The CDR3 totals 15 residues. The CDR3 bases are TGCGCCAGCAGCGTCACTAGCGGGGTTTCCCACGAGCAGTACTTC. Amino acids: CASSVTSGVSHEQYF.

The V call is TRBV5-8, the J call TRBJ2-1; 7 bases match TRBD1. Germline V gene lookup returns CDR1 SGHTS and CDR2 YDEGEE. V was pared by 4 bases and J by 2 bases, with 6 bases of the junction left unmatched. This CDR3 is built from 15 residues. CDR3: CASSHGDSPYNEQFF. In DNA, the CDR3 is TGTGCCAGCAGCCACGGGGACAGTCCCTACAATGAGCAGTTCTTC.

The V and J genes are TRBV6-4 and TRBJ1-6, with D unclear. CDR1 is MRHNA, CDR2 SNTAGT, per germline. Trimming stripped 5 bases from V and 3 bases from J, with 8 bases between. The CDR3 sequence is 14 residues long. Here the CDR3 reads CASSIQVYNSPLHF. The CDR3 region has the DNA TGTGCCAGCAGTATTCAGGTCTATAATTCACCCCTCCACTTT.

This clone was detected a few times. This chain joins TRBV6-5 and TRBJ2-7; D may be TRBD2 (6 bases). The germline V gene encodes CDR1 MNHEY and CDR2 SVGAGI. This CDR3 region has 15 residues. Trimming removed 0 bases at V and 4 bases at J, with 13 bases between. This CDR3 is CASSYSSGARYEQYF. The CDR3 nucleotides read TGTGCCAGCAGTTACTCTTCGGGAGCTAGGTACGAGCAGTACTTC.

CDR3 amino acids: CASSLELETQYF. The DNA of the CDR3 is TGCGCCAGCAGCTTGGAGCTCGAGACCCAGTACTTC. The gene calls are TRBV5-1 and TRBJ2-5; D call uncertain. V gave up 0 bases and J gave up 5 bases, with 5 bases separating them. This CDR3 is built from 12 residues. Germline V gene sequence: CDR1 SGHRS, CDR2 YFSETQ.

The V call is TRBV4-2, the J call TRBJ2-3, with 9 bases aligning to TRBD2. The CDR3 is 17 amino acids. The V segment lost 1 base and the J segment 0 bases; nucleotides outside the gene matches: 5. From germline, CDR1 is LGHNA and CDR2 YNFKEQ. CDR3 coding DNA: TGTGCCAGCAGCCAAGTCCTAACTAGCGGGAGCACAGATACGCAGTATTTT. This encodes CASSQVLTSGSTDTQYF.

The chain joins TRBV5-4 to TRBJ2-3, with 10 positions matching TRBD2. The V segment lost 7 bases and the J segment 5 bases; nucleotides outside the gene matches: 10. CDR1 and CDR2 (germline): SGHNT, YYREEE (reference sequence). The length of the CDR3 is 15 residues. DNA for the CDR3: TGTGCCAGCCACCTTGGTGCTAGCGGGGGAGATACGCAGTATTTT. Amino acid sequence: CASHLGASGGDTQYF.

The gene calls are TRBV30 and TRBJ1-4, with a possible D match to TRBD1 (6 bases). Trimming pared 0 bases from V and 7 bases from J, leaving 15 bases between. CDR1 and CDR2 from the germline V gene are GTSNPN and SVGIG (reference sequence). CDR3 length: 15 amino acids. Written as DNA, the CDR3 is TGTGCCTGGAGTGTACTTGGACAGCGCATTGAAAAACTGTTTTTT. It translates to CAWSVLGQRIEKLFF.

The chain joins TRBV4-3 to TRBJ1-1; 8 nucleotides line up with TRBD1. The CDR3 has 16 residues. Germline CDR1 and CDR2: LGHNA and YSLEER. Germline trimming cut 6 bases from V and 0 bases from J; bases unmatched to any gene: 9. The DNA for the CDR3 is TGCGCCAGCAGGCCGATGGGGACAGGCTTGAACACTGAAGCTTTCTTT. Its translation: CASRPMGTGLNTEAFF.

The chain carries TRBV7-9 and TRBJ2-2, with TRBD1 identical over 7 bases. This CDR3 is 17 amino acids long. Germline assignment: CDR1 SEHNR and CDR2 FQNEAQ (reference sequence). Trimming took 0 bases from V and 0 from J; bases not matched to a gene: 4. CDR3 nucleotide sequence: TGTGCCAGCAGCTTAGCTGATGGGACAGCGAACACCGGGGAGCTGTTTTTT. Translation: CASSLADGTANTGELFF. Combining the CDR3 with reference TRBV7-9 and TRBJ2-2 gives the whole variable domain DTGVSQNPRHKITKRGQNVTFRCDPISEHNRLYWYRQTLGQGPEFLTYFQNEAQLEKSRLLSDRFSAERPKGSFSTLEIQRTEQGDSAMYLCASSLADGTANTGELFFGEGSRLTVL.

The rearrangement joins TRBV5-1 to TRBJ2-1; tentative D call: TRBD1 (6 bases). The CDR3 has 13 residues. Germline V gene data show CDR1 as SGHRS and CDR2 as YFSETQ. The V and J ends lost 0 bases and 9 bases respectively, with 10 bases between them. For the CDR3, the DNA is TGCGCCAGCAGCTTGGTGCCAGGGGCTGAGCAGTTCTTC. Its protein is CASSLVPGAEQFF. The full variable domain, rest sourced from reference TRBV5-1 and TRBJ2-1, is KAGVTQTPRYLIKTRGQQVTLSCSPISGHRSVSWYQQTPGQGLQFLFEYFSETQRNKGNFPGRFSGRQFSNSRSEMNVSTLELGDSALYLCASSLVPGAEQFFGPGTRLTVL.

The CDR3 region is CASSEGPGLAYAYEQYF. DNA for the CDR3: TGTGCCAGCAGTGAAGGGCCGGGACTAGCGTATGCCTACGAGCAGTACTTC. The chain employs TRBV6-1 and TRBJ2-7, with TRBD2 identical over 10 bases. CDR3 length: 17 residues. With 1 base clipped from V and 2 bases from J, the junction kept 8 bases outside the gene matches. Per germline, CDR1 MNHNS and CDR2 SASEGT.

The rearrangement links TRBV7-2 to TRBJ1-2, with 12 bases fitting TRBD1. V was clipped by 5 bases and J by 4 bases; unmatched bases: 8. The germline V gene has CDR1 SGHTA and CDR2 FQGNSA. CDR3 length: 16 residues. The CDR3 DNA is TGTGCCAGCAGCCAGAGGGCGGGACAGGGGGCCTATGGCTACACCTTC. Its translation: CASSQRAGQGAYGYTF.

This chain links TRBV6-6 with TRBJ2-5, with 11 bases matching TRBD1. Trimming took 2 bases from V and 3 from J; bases not matched to a gene: 2. Germline V gene lookup returns CDR1 MNHNY and CDR2 SVGAGI (reference sequence). The CDR3 is 15 residues long. Written as DNA, the CDR3 is TGTGCCAGCAGTTACCGGACAGGGGGCAAAGAGACCCAGTACTTC. Translation: CASSYRTGGKETQYF.

The genes are TRBV28 and TRBJ2-7; 14 positions agree with TRBD2. Looked up from germline, CDR1 is MDHEN and CDR2 is SYDVKM. The CDR3 covers 22 residues. With V trimmed by 10 bases and J by 2 bases, 28 bases remained unmatched. CDR3 nucleotide sequence: TGTGCCATCAGCAGTGGGGCGGGGGACCCGGGACTAGCGGGAGTAAGGACCTACGAGCAGTACTTC. Translation gives CAISSGAGDPGLAGVRTYEQYF.

V and J are TRBV30 and TRBJ2-4, with a tentative D call TRBD2 (5 bases). The V gene lost 1 base and the J gene lost 6 bases, with 19 bases spanning the gap. The V gene's germline CDR1 is GTSNPN and CDR2 SVGIG (reference sequence). The CDR3 loop spans 16 amino acids. The CDR3 loop reads CAWSAEGGFIRNIQYF. CDR3 DNA sequence: TGTGCCTGGAGTGCTGAAGGAGGCTTTATCCGAAACATTCAGTACTTC.

This chain links TRBV19 with TRBJ2-7, with 10 bases identical to TRBD2. The CDR3 is 16 residues long. Germline V CDR1 and CDR2: LNHDA, SQIVND (reference sequence). Trimming took 3 bases from V and 3 from J; bases not matched to a gene: 8. In nucleotides, the CDR3 is TGTGCCAGTAGTATGGCCCCGGGACTAGCGAACTACGAGCAGTACTTC. It translates to CASSMAPGLANYEQYF.

This chain uses TRBV2 with TRBJ2-3; a weak D match, TRBD1 (8 bases). The ends were cut back, 9 bases at V and 5 bases at J, with 27 bases in the middle. The germline V gene has CDR1 SNHLY and CDR2 FYNNEI. This CDR3 is built from 17 residues. DNA of the CDR3: TGTGCCAGACGACAGGGGTCTATCGCGGGGGAAGGAGATACGCAGTATTTT. Amino acids: CARRQGSIAGEGDTQYF.